The present T cell receptor beta chain was sequenced within a study of blood T cell repertoires in COVID-19. Across the whole study: The United States, Italy and Spain supplied acute and convalescent COVID-19 samples. Nucleic acid was either cDNA or gDNA, and it came from T cells, B-cell-depleted T cells, or PBMCs.

The authors' processing: Nucleated cell number was recorded as an estimate derived from reference gene primer amplification. Sequencing used immunoSEQ multiplex PCR; TCRdb keeps in-frame clones, though not all of them. V, J and clone size are those of that table, while D and trimming were read from the DNA. Here the sample spans more than 150,000 clones, approximately 83% being singletons. Among Cohort 3 donors, those recovered had two negative PCRs, clearance, or symptom resolution. CDR3 length: 13 amino acids. Germline loops: CDR1 ENHRY, CDR2 SYGVKD. V lost 10 bases to trimming and J lost 5 bases; unmatched junction nucleotides: 10.

Sequenced: PBMCs or T cells enriched from blood (not recorded which). This clonotype was obtained from an older woman who had recovered from COVID-19. V is TRBV10-3 and J is TRBJ2-7; the match to TRBD1 covers 8 bases. CDR3 sequence: CATGDRIDHEQYF. The DNA for the CDR3 is TGTGCCACCGGGGACAGGATAGACCACGAGCAGTACTTC.